One T cell receptor (beta chain) is described in this entry. Antigen unknown. This sample was included in a study of CD8 T cells in Susac syndrome. After extraction with the RNeasy kit, roughly 0.5 to 1 ug of the RNA was reverse transcribed using random hexamers. Amplification of TCR beta CDR3 by immunoSEQ multiplex PCR spanned 54 Vbeta and 13 Jbeta. TCRdb re-called the immunoSEQ multiplex PCR reads with MiXCR, one entry per CDR3 protein. The data contain approximately 230,000 distinct CDR3 sequences, around 93% of them singletons. Germline V gene data show CDR1 as KGHSH and CDR2 as LQKENI. The CDR3 is 16 amino acids. With 3 bases removed from V and 4 bases from J, the gap between germline ends came to 16 bases. Isolation of CD8+ and CD4+ T cells was performed negatively, whereas enrichment of TEMRA cells was done by FACS. The study's findings and limits: The study conceded that its TCR sequencing and HLA analysis involved relatively few individuals.

Material for sequencing was CD4+ T cells from PBMCs. The V gene is TRBV18, the J gene TRBJ1-5; D not resolved. The receptor was derived from a human donor with multiple sclerosis. The CDR3 region has the DNA TGTGCCAGCTCACCCACCCGCACACAAAATAATCAGCCCCAGCATTTT. Its protein product is CASSPTRTQNNQPQHF.